These 20 T cell receptor beta chains originate from one sample sequenced in a study of T cell repertoires in aging, cancer and after chemotherapy. Amplification of TCR beta used genomic DNA extracted from peripheral blood. A mixed TRB-A/B primer pool amplified rearranged TRB by multiplex touch-down PCR. TCRdb reprocessed the multiplex PCR reads with MiXCR, giving one entry per CDR3 protein. The table records approximately 11,000 distinct CDR3 sequences, more than 30% of them present only once. The sequenced material came from blood. The origin of the receptors is a human donor in good health.

The V and J genes are TRBV29-1 and TRBJ2-7, with 7 bases identical to TRBD1. The CDR3 loop spans 13 amino acids. Germline CDR1 SQVTM, CDR2 ANQGSEA. Trimming took 7 bases from V and 2 from J; bases not matched to a gene: 8. CDR3 sequence: CSAGQDVPYEQYF. DNA of the CDR3: TGCAGCGCCGGACAGGACGTACCCTACGAGCAGTACTTC.

This clonotype is labeled medium-sized. The CDR3 nucleotides read TGCAGCGTTGGAGGGGGCGGCGATGGCTACACCTTC. Translated, it gives CSVGGGGDGYTF. V usage is TRBV29-1 and J usage is TRBJ1-2, with 7 positions matching TRBD1. Germline V CDR1 and CDR2: SQVTM, ANQGSEA. The CDR3 runs 12 residues. The V and J ends lost 4 bases and 6 bases, in that order; junction bases with no gene match: 5.

The rearrangement links TRBV20-1 to TRBJ1-1; tentative D call: TRBD1 (5 bases). From germline, CDR1 is DFQATT and CDR2 SNEGSKA (reference sequence). Trimming left V 7 bases short and J 1 base short, with 10 bases between. The CDR3 is 12 amino acids. The CDR3 reads CSVAGRNTEAFF. DNA for the CDR3: TGCAGTGTCGCAGGGAGGAACACTGAAGCTTTCTTT.

Relative to its sample, this clonotype is hyperexpanded. This sequence joins TRBV27 and TRBJ2-1; 7 positions match TRBD1. The germline V gene has CDR1 MNHEY and CDR2 SMNVEV (reference sequence). V trimming: 6 bases; J trimming: 9 bases; junction bases outside the gene matches: 8. This CDR3 has 13 amino acids. In DNA, the CDR3 is TGTGCCAGCAGGCCTACAGAGGGGGCTGAGCAGTTCTTC. Its translation: CASRPTEGAEQFF.

This clonotype was seen just once. One end of the junction fails to match germline, which may point to a read error. The rearrangement joins TRBV24-1 to TRBJ2-7; a possible D gene is TRBD1 (5 bases). The germline CDR1 and CDR2 sequences are KGHDR and SFDVKD. The CDR3 contains 14 residues. This CDR3 is CVTAASDRAYEQYF. The CDR3 DNA is TGTGTCACCGCGGCTAGTGACAGAGCCTACGAGCAGTACTTC.

By its share, this clonotype is medium-sized. This rearrangement joins TRBV6-5 to TRBJ2-1; 8 nucleotides agree with TRBD1. This CDR3 has 13 amino acids. The V gene's germline CDR1 is MNHEY and CDR2 SVGAGI. The J segment lost 9 bases and the V segment lost 6 bases, leaving 7 bases of the junction unmatched. CDR3 in DNA: TGTGCCAGCAGAGAGACAGGGGAATCTGAGCAGTTCTTC. Encoded protein: CASRETGESEQFF.

The chain has TRBV12-3 or TRBV12-4 and TRBJ2-1; 13 bases are a match to TRBD2. This CDR3 comprises 14 residues. V shed 6 bases and J 12 bases; nucleotides not matched to a gene: 8. CDR3 protein: CASSPGLAGAGQFF. CDR3 DNA sequence: TGTGCCAGCAGCCCCGGACTAGCGGGAGCGGGGCAGTTCTTC.

By share, this clonotype ranks as medium-sized. The chain links TRBV11-3 to TRBJ2-3; 10 bases are a match to TRBD2. The germline CDR1 and CDR2 sequences are SGHNT and YENEEA. The CDR3 loop spans 16 amino acids. V lost 1 base and J lost 4; bases outside the gene matches: 5. This chain's CDR3 is CASSLGTSGVADTQYF. In DNA, the CDR3 is TGTGCCAGCAGCTTAGGCACTAGCGGGGTGGCAGATACGCAGTATTTT.

Only a few counts were recorded for this clonotype. CDR3 loop: CASSLGSNNEQFF. The CDR3 nucleotides read TGTGCCAGCAGTTTAGGCAGTAACAATGAGCAGTTCTTC. This chain uses TRBV27 with TRBJ2-1; D is ambiguous. The CDR3 contains 13 residues. V dropped 2 bases and J dropped 5 bases, with 7 bases sitting between them. Germline assignment: CDR1 MNHEY and CDR2 SMNVEV (reference sequence).

In its sample, this clonotype is medium-sized. The chain uses TRBV29-1 and TRBJ2-7; 7 bases are shared with TRBD1. The V gene's germline CDR1 is SQVTM and CDR2 ANQGSEA. The CDR3 runs 13 residues. The J segment lost 0 bases and the V segment lost 6 bases, leaving 5 bases of the junction unmatched. CDR3 nucleotides: TGCAGCGTAACACGGGACAGCTCCTACGAGCAGTACTTC. As protein: CSVTRDSSYEQYF.

By sample fraction, this clonotype is medium-sized (0.01 to 0.1%). The chain has TRBV11-3 and TRBJ2-7, with D hard to call. Germline V gives CDR1 SGHNT, CDR2 YENEEA. The CDR3 extends over 12 amino acids. V was pared by 4 bases and J by 3 bases, with 7 bases between. In DNA form, the CDR3 reads TGTGCCAGCAGCTGGGGAAGCTACGAGCAGTACTTC. It is translated as CASSWGSYEQYF.

This clonotype was detected a few times. The V and J genes are TRBV10-3 and TRBJ2-1; no clear D. The CDR3 sequence is 12 residues long. Per the germline V gene, CDR1 is ENHRY and CDR2 is SYGVKD. Trimming cost V 1 base and J 6 bases, with 4 bases left between them. This CDR3 reads CAISEYGNEQFF. For the CDR3, the DNA is TGTGCCATCAGTGAGTATGGCAATGAGCAGTTCTTC.

J is TRBJ1-6 and V is TRBV6-2 or TRBV6-3; D gene uncertain. The CDR3 extends over 16 amino acids. The V gene's germline CDR1 is MNHEY and CDR2 SVGEGT. V lost 10 bases, J lost 4 bases, and 20 bases lay in between. In nucleotides, the CDR3 is TGTGCCACCGTCGCACCGCCGGGAGCTTATAATTCACCCCTCCACTTT. Encoded protein: CATVAPPGAYNSPLHF.

The chain couples TRBV6-2 or TRBV6-3 to TRBJ1-1; D ambiguous. V shed 2 bases and J shed 1 base, with 8 bases lying between them. The CDR3 totals 14 residues. Germline lookup yields CDR1 MNHEY and CDR2 SVGEGT. The CDR3 DNA reads TGTGCCAGCAGTTACGCCAGGAGGAACACTGAAGCTTTCTTT. This encodes CASSYARRNTEAFF.

The chain carries TRBV29-1 and TRBJ1-1; TRBD1 might be the D (6 bases). The CDR3 is 12 amino acids. Trimming stripped 7 bases from V and 0 bases from J, with 9 bases between. Germline V gene sequence: CDR1 SQVTM, CDR2 ANQGSEA. The CDR3 sequence: CSAGQMNTEAFF. Written as DNA, the CDR3 is TGCAGCGCGGGACAAATGAACACTGAAGCTTTCTTT.

This clonotype was picked up a small number of times. V and J are TRBV30 and TRBJ1-5; possible D gene TRBD1, 6 bases. The CDR3 length is 13 residues. Germline V gene data show CDR1 as GTSNPN and CDR2 as SVGIG (reference sequence). Trimming shortened V by 2 bases and J by 7 bases, and 12 bases separated the two germline ends. This CDR3 is CAWSSRGRQPQHF. CDR3 nucleotides: TGTGCCTGGAGTTCCAGGGGACGGCAGCCCCAGCATTTT.

V is TRBV5-1 and J is TRBJ1-5; 8 bases line up with TRBD1. CDR1 SGHRS and CDR2 YFSETQ come from the germline V gene. The length of the CDR3 is 14 residues. Unmatched junction bases numbered 7, after V lost 4 bases and J lost 7 bases. CDR3 region: CASSLGQGRQPQHF. The CDR3 bases are TGCGCCAGCAGCCTCGGACAGGGAAGACAGCCCCAGCATTTT.

The J gene is TRBJ1-6, the V gene TRBV6-5, with D possibly being TRBD1 (6 bases). The germline V and J ends were trimmed by 5 bases and 1 base, with 15 bases remaining between them. The CDR3 sequence is 17 residues long. The V gene's germline CDR1 is MNHEY and CDR2 SVGAGI. The CDR3 coding sequence is TGTGCCAGCAGTCACCGCCGACAGGCGTCCTATAATTCACCCCTCCACTTT. This encodes CASSHRRQASYNSPLHF.

This chain connects TRBV7-3 to TRBJ2-3, with TRBD2 matching 9 bases. The germline CDR1 and CDR2 sequences are SGHTA and FQGTGA. The junction had 6 bases not matched to a gene; V was cut back by 0 bases and J by 5 bases. The CDR3 is 16 amino acids. This chain's CDR3 is CASSLTGAGGVDTQYF. In DNA, the CDR3 is TGTGCCAGCAGCTTAACCGGAGCGGGGGGCGTAGATACGCAGTATTTT.

V usage is TRBV24-1 and J usage is TRBJ2-3; D gene ambiguous. This CDR3 region has 15 residues. Germline values: CDR1 KGHDR, CDR2 SFDVKD. V was trimmed by 3 bases and J by 5 bases, leaving 14 bases between them. CDR3 sequence reads: CATSDTSGGRDTQYF. CDR3 coding DNA: TGTGCCACCAGTGATACGAGTGGTGGCAGAGATACGCAGTATTTT.